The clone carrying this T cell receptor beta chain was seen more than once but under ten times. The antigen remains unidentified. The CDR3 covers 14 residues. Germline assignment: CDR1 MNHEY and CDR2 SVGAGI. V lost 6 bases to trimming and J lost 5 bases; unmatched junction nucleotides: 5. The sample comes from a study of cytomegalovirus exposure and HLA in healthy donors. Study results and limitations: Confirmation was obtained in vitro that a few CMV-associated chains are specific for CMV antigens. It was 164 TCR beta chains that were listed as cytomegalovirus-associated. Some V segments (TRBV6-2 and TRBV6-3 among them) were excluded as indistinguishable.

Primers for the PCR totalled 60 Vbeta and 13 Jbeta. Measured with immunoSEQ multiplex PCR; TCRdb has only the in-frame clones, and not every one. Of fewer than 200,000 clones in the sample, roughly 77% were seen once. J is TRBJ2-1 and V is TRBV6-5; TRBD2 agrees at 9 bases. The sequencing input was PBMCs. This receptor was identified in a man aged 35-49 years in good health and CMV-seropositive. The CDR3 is CASRPGLANNEQFF. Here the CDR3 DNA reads TGTGCCAGCAGGCCGGGACTAGCAAACAATGAGCAGTTCTTC.